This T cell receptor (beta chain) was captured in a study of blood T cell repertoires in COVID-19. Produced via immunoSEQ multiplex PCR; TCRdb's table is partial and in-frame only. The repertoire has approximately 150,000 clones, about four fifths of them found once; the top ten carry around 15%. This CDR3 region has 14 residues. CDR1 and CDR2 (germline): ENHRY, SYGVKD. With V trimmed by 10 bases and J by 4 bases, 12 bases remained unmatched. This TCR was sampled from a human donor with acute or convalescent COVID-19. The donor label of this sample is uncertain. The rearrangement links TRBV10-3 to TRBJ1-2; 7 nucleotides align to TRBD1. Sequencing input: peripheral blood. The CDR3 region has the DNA TGTGCCACTCATGGACAGGTTCCTCTCTATGGCTACACCTTC. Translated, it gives CATHGQVPLYGYTF.